Presented here are 12 T cell receptor beta chains from one specimen sequenced in a study of CD8 T cells in Susac syndrome. Reverse transcription of roughly 0.5 to 1 ug RNA was carried out with random hexamers. MiXCR, applied by TCRdb to the immunoSEQ multiplex PCR reads, yields one record per CDR3 protein. The data hold around 200,000 distinct CDR3 sequences, with 92% observed a single time. The source material was CD8+ T cells from PBMCs. The source of these receptors is a human donor with multiple sclerosis.

The chain recombines TRBV13 with TRBJ2-1; 7 nucleotides agree with TRBD2. The V and J ends lost 4 bases and 4 bases, in that order; junction bases with no gene match: 7. CDR1 is PRHDT and CDR2 is FYEKMQ in the germline V gene (reference sequence). This CDR3 is 15 amino acids long. CDR3 sequence (DNA): TGTGCCAGCAGCTCCCGAGCGGGGCCATACAATGAGCAGTTCTTC. Protein: CASSSRAGPYNEQFF.

This chain connects TRBV30 to TRBJ2-5; the D gene is possibly TRBD2 (5 bases). The CDR3 is 13 residues long. Germline CDR1 is GTSNPN and CDR2 is SVGIG (reference sequence). Trimming pared 4 bases from V and 4 bases from J, leaving 13 bases between. The CDR3 here is CAWIKDSGETQYF. CDR3 DNA: TGTGCCTGGATCAAGGACTCCGGAGAGACCCAGTACTTC.

The genes are TRBV6-5 and TRBJ2-5; possibly TRBD1 for D (5 bases). Deletions cut 2 bases from V and 2 bases from J, with 9 bases between. This CDR3 region has 14 residues. Germline CDR1 reads MNHEY; CDR2 reads SVGAGI. The CDR3 region has the DNA TGTGCCAGCAGTTACGGGGCACTTCAAGAGACCCAGTACTTC. It encodes CASSYGALQETQYF.

The V and J genes are TRBV27 and TRBJ2-7; D is uncertain. Trimming stripped 5 bases from V and 2 bases from J, with 19 bases between. The V gene's germline CDR1 is MNHEY and CDR2 SMNVEV (reference sequence). The CDR3 loop spans 16 amino acids. The CDR3 spells CASSPLSGYSTYEQYF. CDR3 nucleotides: TGTGCCAGCAGTCCTCTATCCGGCTACAGTACCTACGAGCAGTACTTC.

The chain uses TRBV28 and TRBJ2-5; TRBD1 aligns across 7 bases. This CDR3 is built from 14 residues. Germline trimming cut 5 bases from V and 1 base from J; bases unmatched to any gene: 4. The V gene's germline CDR1 is MDHEN and CDR2 SYDVKM. The CDR3 protein is CASSPWDSQETQYF. The CDR3 DNA reads TGTGCCAGCAGTCCATGGGACAGCCAAGAGACCCAGTACTTC.

V gene TRBV7-3 combines with J gene TRBJ2-2; 9 bases match TRBD1. Germline-derived CDR1 and CDR2 are SGHTA and FQGTGA. Losses at the gene ends were 3 bases for V and 6 bases for J; bases not matched to a gene: 2. The CDR3 covers 14 residues. The CDR3 spells CASSFTGGPGELFF. The CDR3 DNA sequence: TGTGCCAGCAGCTTTACAGGGGGCCCCGGGGAGCTGTTTTTT.

The chain carries TRBV25-1 and TRBJ2-5; D gene uncertain. V was trimmed by 3 bases and J by 1 base, leaving 6 bases between them. There are 13 residues in the CDR3. CDR1 MGHDK and CDR2 SYGVNS come from the germline V gene. CDR3 sequence (DNA): TGTGCCAGCAGTGACCCTCCCCAAGAGACCCAGTACTTC. As protein: CASSDPPQETQYF.

This chain links TRBV24-1 with TRBJ1-1; D gene uncertain. The CDR3 has 13 amino acids. Germline-derived CDR1 and CDR2 are KGHDR and SFDVKD. Trimming pared 4 bases from V and 0 bases from J, leaving 5 bases between. The chain's CDR3 is CATSEAMNTEAFF. The CDR3 DNA follows: TGTGCCACCAGTGAGGCCATGAACACTGAAGCTTTCTTT.

The rearrangement joins TRBV7-2 to TRBJ2-2; 7 nucleotides line up with TRBD1. Germline assignment: CDR1 SGHTA and CDR2 FQGNSA. V gave up 4 bases and J gave up 7 bases; unmatched junction bases: 6. CDR3 size: 14 residues. CDR3 sequence reads: CASSSRDRDGELFF. CDR3 DNA sequence: TGTGCCAGCAGCTCCCGAGACAGGGACGGGGAGCTGTTTTTT.

The chain joins TRBV2 to TRBJ2-3; 9 bases align to TRBD1. J was trimmed by 3 bases and V by 11 bases; bases with no gene match: 9. The germline V gene encodes CDR1 SNHLY and CDR2 FYNNEI. The CDR3 covers 14 residues. The CDR3 nucleotides read TGTGCCTTAGAAGGACAGGGGCATACAGATACGCAGTATTTT. This sequence encodes CALEGQGHTDTQYF.

The V gene is TRBV2, the J gene TRBJ2-3; D gene ambiguous. This CDR3 comprises 13 residues. V was trimmed by 6 bases and J by 4 bases, leaving 11 bases between them. Germline-derived CDR1 and CDR2 are SNHLY and FYNNEI. CDR3 nucleotide sequence: TGTGCCAGCAGAGCCGTCACATCAGATACGCAGTATTTT. Protein product: CASRAVTSDTQYF.

The V call is TRBV6-6, the J call TRBJ1-5, with D perhaps TRBD1 (5 bases). There are 14 residues in the CDR3. From germline, CDR1 is MNHNY and CDR2 SVGAGI (reference sequence). The ends were cut back, 6 bases at V and 4 bases at J, with 13 bases in the middle. CDR3 loop: CASSRRTFNQPQHF. In DNA, the CDR3 is TGTGCCAGCAGCCGAAGGACATTTAATCAGCCCCAGCATTTT.